This is a list of T cell receptor beta chains from one sample in a study of beta chain features in type 1 diabetes. TCRdb keeps only in-frame clones here, not all; method: immunoSEQ multiplex PCR. The repertoire holds under 900,000 clones, with 17% as singletons. The source material was naive CD4+ T cells from blood. These receptors originate from a woman aged 18 to 35 in good health. The CDR3 runs from the conserved cysteine through the conserved F or W. A D gene is named only where the DNA matches it firmly. Clone size is stated in some rows and not others, as once, few, many or a class when expanded.

few | TRBJ2-1 | NA | TRBV5-1 | TGCGCCAGCAGCTTGGAAGCGGCTACCTACAATGAGCAGTTCTTC | CASSLEAATYNEQFF
few | TRBJ2-7 | TRBD2 | TRBV7-2 | TGTGCCAGCAGCTTAGCGACCGGCTCTAGCGGGAGGGCGTCCGAGCAGTACTTC | CASSLATGSSGRASEQYF
few | TRBJ2-1 | NA | TRBV21-1 | TGTGCCAGCAGCAAATTGTTAGCGGGAGGCTCCTACAATGAGCAGTTCTTC | CASSKLLAGGSYNEQFF
NA | TRBJ1-1 | NA | TRBV7-9 | TGTGCCAGCAGCTTATCCCACTACCGGGAAGACCTTGAAGCTTTCTTT | CASSLSHYREDLEAFF
NA | TRBJ2-1 | TRBD2 | TRBV5-1 | TGCGCCAGCAGAGACGTAGCGGGAGGTATCGATGAGCAGTTCTTC | CASRDVAGGIDEQFF
NA | TRBJ1-1 | NA | TRBV6-6 | TGTGCCAGCAGTTACTCTGAAGCTTTCTTT | CASSYSEAFF
NA | TRBJ2-5 | TRBD2 | TRBV11-2 | TGTGCCAGTTCGCAGCGGGAGGGCTTGGAGACCCAGTACTTC | CASSQREGLETQYF
few | TRBJ2-4 | TRBD1 | TRBV7-2 | TGTGCCAGCAGCCCCAGGACAGGGGCGGACATTCAGTACTTC | CASSPRTGADIQYF
NA | TRBJ2-5 | TRBD2 | TRBV5-1 | TGCGCCAGCAGCTTGGTATCATTAGCGGGAGTGGGGGAGACCCAGTACTTC | CASSLVSLAGVGETQYF
NA | TRBJ2-7 | TRBD2 | TRBV28 | TGTGCCAGCAGCCCTCTAGCAACTAGCGGGAGTATGTACGAGCAGTACTTC | CASSPLATSGSMYEQYF
NA | TRBJ2-1 | NA | TRBV6-6 | TGTGCCAGCAGTTACCAGAGTAGCTCCTACAATGAGCAGTTCTTC | CASSYQSSSYNEQFF
few | TRBJ2-3 | NA | TRBV10-2 | TGCGCCAGCAGTGACCTGATGGATACGCAGTATTTT | CASSDLMDTQYF
NA | TRBJ2-5 | TRBD2 | TRBV19 | TGTGCCAGTAGCACGGAAGGGAGGGAAGAGACCCAGTACTTC | CASSTEGREETQYF
NA | TRBJ1-2 | NA | TRBV9 | TGTGCCAGCAGCGCCACCACAGGGAACTATGGCTACACCTTC | CASSATTGNYGYTF
few | TRBJ2-5 | NA | TRBV6-6 | TGTGCCATCAGTGCTGGCCAGGGGATGGAGACCCAGTACTTC | CAISAGQGMETQYF
few | TRBJ2-1 | NA | TRBV7-2 | TGTGCCAGCAGCTTTGTTGCGGTTAGATACAATGAGCAGTTCTTC | CASSFVAVRYNEQFF
NA | TRBJ2-7 | TRBD1 | TRBV5-1 | TGCGCCAGCAGCCTGGACAGGGGAAACTACGAGCAGTACTTC | CASSLDRGNYEQYF
NA | TRBJ1-2 | NA | TRBV15 | TGTGCCACCAGTCCAGGAACTTTTGGCTACACCTTC | CATSPGTFGYTF
NA | TRBJ2-7 | NA | TRBV6-5 | TGTGCCAGCAGTTACCGCAGGTACGAGCAGTACTTC | CASSYRRYEQYF
NA | TRBJ1-5 | TRBD1 | TRBV15 | TGTGCCACCAGCCTTACCGGGACAGGGTTCCAGCCCCAGCATTTT | CATSLTGTGFQPQHF
few | TRBJ1-3 | TRBD1 | TRBV6-6 | TGTGCCAGCATCTTACAGGGGGCGCTTGGAAACACCATATATTTT | CASILQGALGNTIYF
NA | TRBJ2-1 | TRBD1 | TRBV9 | TGTGCCAGCAGCGTAGATATTAAAAGGGACAGGGACTTCAATGAGCAGTTCTTC | CASSVDIKRDRDFNEQFF
few | TRBJ1-4 | NA | TRBV9 | TGTGCCAGCAGCGTAGCTCCAGGGGCGCAAGAAAAACTGTTTTTT | CASSVAPGAQEKLFF
NA | TRBJ2-2 | NA | TRBV7-3 | TGTGCCAGCAGCCCCCGACAGTGGACCGGGGAGCTGTTTTTT | CASSPRQWTGELFF
NA | TRBJ2-2 | NA | TRBV19 | TGTGCCAGTAGTATACTGGGGCGCCGGGACACCGGGGAGCTGTTTTTT | CASSILGRRDTGELFF
few | TRBJ2-5 | NA | TRBV11-3 | TGTGCCAGCAGCTTAGACGGTCGGCAGGAGACCCAGTACTTC | CASSLDGRQETQYF
few | TRBJ2-7 | NA | TRBV28 | TGTGCCAGCAGTCCCTCTCGGGACGAGCAGTACTTC | CASSPSRDEQYF
few | TRBJ1-2 | TRBD1 | TRBV29-1 | TGCAGCGTTGCCCAAACAGGGGGCTACTATGGCTACACCTTC | CSVAQTGGYYGYTF
NA | TRBJ2-7 | NA | TRBV28 | TGTGCCAGCAGTGTCAGGGCTCGCGAGCAGTACTTC | CASSVRAREQYF
NA | TRBJ2-5 | NA | TRBV7-2 | TGTGCCAGCCGGCTGGGGCAGCGCGGACGGCAGTACTTC | CASRLGQRGRQYF
NA | TRBJ1-1 | NA | TRBV6-1 | TGTGCCAGCAGCAGGGATCCCCGGACTGAAGCTTTCTTT | CASSRDPRTEAFF
few | TRBJ2-5 | TRBD1 | TRBV5-1 | TGCGCCAGCAGCTTGGTGACAGGGGACCAAGAGACCCAGTACTTC | CASSLVTGDQETQYF
few | TRBJ2-7 | TRBD2 | TRBV28 | TGTGCCACCGTGACTAGCGGGAGTAAATACGAGCAGTACTTC | CATVTSGSKYEQYF
NA | TRBJ1-1 | NA | TRBV28 | TGTGCCAGCAGTTCAACAGGGTATCAAAACACTGAAGCTTTCTTT | CASSSTGYQNTEAFF
few | TRBJ2-1 | NA | TRBV27 | TGTGCCAGCAGTCCTTCTTACAATGAGCAGTTCTTC | CASSPSYNEQFF
NA | TRBJ2-1 | NA | TRBV5-8 | TGTGCCAGCAGCTTGGACGTGGGAAATGAGCAGTTCTTC | CASSLDVGNEQFF
few | TRBJ1-2 | TRBD1 | TRBV25-1 | TGTGCCAGCAGTGAATTGGGACAGGGGGGATCTCGGAATGGCTACACCTTC | CASSELGQGGSRNGYTF
NA | TRBJ2-1 | TRBD2 | TRBV7-3 | TGTGCCAGCAGCTTAACGGGACTAGCGGGAAAAGGAAACAATGAGCAGTTCTTC | CASSLTGLAGKGNNEQFF
few | TRBJ2-4 | NA | TRBV4-3 | TGCGCCAGCAGCCAAAGTCGGCTAGGGAGCTTAGTTTCTCTAGCCAAAAACATTCAGTACTTC | CASSQSRLGSLVSLAKNIQYF
NA | TRBJ1-2 | NA | TRBV7-9 | TGTGCCAGCAGCTTAGCGTTAGAGGACACCTTC | CASSLALEDTF
few | TRBJ2-7 | TRBD1 | TRBV7-2 | TGTGCCAGCAGCGGATACAGGGGCCGCTACGAGCAGTACTTC | CASSGYRGRYEQYF
few | TRBJ1-4 | NA | TRBV19 | TGTGCCAGTAGGCGACAGGCCGGAGAGGAAAAACTGTTTTTT | CASRRQAGEEKLFF
NA | TRBJ2-7 | NA | TRBV10-1 | TGCGCCAGCAGCCCCGGGACGGGATCAGCTCAGTACTTC | CASSPGTGSAQYF
NA | TRBJ2-3 | TRBD1 | TRBV4-2 | TGTGCCAGCAGCCAAGCGGGACAGGGCTCAGATACGCAGTATTTT | CASSQAGQGSDTQYF
NA | TRBJ2-1 | TRBD1 | TRBV2 | TGTGCCAGCATCCAGGACAGGGGAGCCTACAATGAGCAGTTCTTC | CASIQDRGAYNEQFF
few | TRBJ2-7 | TRBD2 | TRBV27 | TGTGCCAGCAGTTTAACTAGCGGTTCCTACGAGCAGTACTTC | CASSLTSGSYEQYF
NA | TRBJ2-7 | NA | TRBV2 | TGTGCCAGCAGGGACAGCTACGAGCAGTACTTC | CASRDSYEQYF
NA | TRBJ2-7 | TRBD2 | TRBV5-4 | TGTGCCAGCAGCCCCAGCGGGAGGAGCTACGAGCAGTACTTC | CASSPSGRSYEQYF
NA | TRBJ2-2 | TRBD2 | TRBV27 | TGTGCCAGCAGTTTTACTAGCGGGAGGGCCTGGGCCGGGGAGCTGTTTTTT | CASSFTSGRAWAGELFF
NA | TRBJ1-3 | NA | TRBV2 | TGTGCCAGCAGTGAAGATGGTGATTTCAAGGCCCTCTCTGGAAACACCATATATTTT | CASSEDGDFKALSGNTIYF
few | TRBJ2-6 | TRBD2 | TRBV28 | TGTGCCAGCGAAGCTAGCGGGACCTCTGGGGCCAACGTCCTGACTTTC | CASEASGTSGANVLTF
few | TRBJ2-5 | NA | TRBV20-1 | TGCAGTGCTAAGGAGACCCAGTACTTC | CSAKETQYF
NA | TRBJ2-3 | TRBD1 | TRBV6-5 | TGTGCCAGCTTTGGGACAGGGTATACAGATACGCAGTATTTT | CASFGTGYTDTQYF
NA | TRBJ2-2 | TRBD1 | TRBV4-2 | TGTGCCAGCAGCCGAAGACAGGGGGAAACCGGGGAGCTGTTTTTT | CASSRRQGETGELFF
few | TRBJ2-5 | TRBD1 | TRBV7-9 | TGTGCCAGCAGCAAAAACCCTGGACAGGTTCAAGAGACCCAGTACTTC | CASSKNPGQVQETQYF
few | TRBJ2-1 | NA | TRBV27 | TGTGCCAGCAAGTCTCCTTGGCAGGGGTTCAAAGAGCAGTTCTTC | CASKSPWQGFKEQFF
few | TRBJ2-1 | NA | TRBV5-4 | TGTGCCAGCAGCTCCGTAGGCGGTGAGCAGTTCTTC | CASSSVGGEQFF
NA | TRBJ2-5 | NA | TRBV7-2 | TGTGCCAGCAGCTTAGGGAATTCTGGAGTAACGGGGGAGACCCAGTACTTC | CASSLGNSGVTGETQYF
NA | TRBJ2-3 | NA | TRBV5-1 | TGCGCCAGCAGCTTTTCGAGAGTGGGTACAGATACGCAGTATTTT | CASSFSRVGTDTQYF